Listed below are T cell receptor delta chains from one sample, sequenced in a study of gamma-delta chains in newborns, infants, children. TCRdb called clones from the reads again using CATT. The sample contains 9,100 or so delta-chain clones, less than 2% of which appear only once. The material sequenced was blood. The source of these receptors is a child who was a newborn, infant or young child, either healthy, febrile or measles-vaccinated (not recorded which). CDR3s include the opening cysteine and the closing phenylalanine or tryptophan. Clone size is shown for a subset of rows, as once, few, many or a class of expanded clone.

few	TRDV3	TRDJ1	CAFILLGDTRSPDKLIF
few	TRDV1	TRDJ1	CALSLGGYTDKLIF
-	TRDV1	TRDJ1	CALGELPTPLIPAPTDKLIF
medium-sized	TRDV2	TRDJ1	CACDPLWGPNKLIF
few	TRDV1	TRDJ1	CALGEGLLEGGGVHTDKLIF
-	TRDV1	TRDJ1	CALGPLILRTGGYARYTDKLIF
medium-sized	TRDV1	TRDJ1	CALGPGESARYAHRYTDKLIF
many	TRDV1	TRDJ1	CALGERIWGADRADKLIF
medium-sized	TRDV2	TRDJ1	CACDAGLLGDTDKLIF
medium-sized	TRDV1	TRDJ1	CALGEPPVVGRFPYWGILGTDKLIF
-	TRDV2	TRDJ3	CACDSLMGDTWDTRQMFF
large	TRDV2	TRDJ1	CACDKGIRGYTDKLIF
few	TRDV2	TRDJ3	CACDTVWGIRRTAGWDTRQMFF
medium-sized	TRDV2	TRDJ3	CACDKAGGLNHSWDTRQMFF
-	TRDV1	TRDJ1	CALGDRKAFLRGGGTDKLIF
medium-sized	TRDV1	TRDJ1	CALGDPSHGPKLIF
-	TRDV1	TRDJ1	CALGELVRTTNYRTGGLYTDKLIF
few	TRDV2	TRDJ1	CACDTKGPYWGIQGYTDKLIF
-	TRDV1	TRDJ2	CALGELVIPTKRSCWQGWWVDGGFDALTAQLFF
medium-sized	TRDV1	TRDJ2	CALGELVGDCEAQLFF
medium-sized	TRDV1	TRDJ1	CALGELRPRVNTDKLIF
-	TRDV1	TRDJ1	CALGELFDPEGHWGILSDKLIF
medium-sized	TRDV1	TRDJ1	CALGELVVWRAWGYRDNTDKLIF
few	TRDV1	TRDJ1	CALGEGPYPYWGDTDKLIF
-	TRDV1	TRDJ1	CALGELDDLRIPFRGDKLIF
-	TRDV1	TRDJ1	CALGELSGPLGDWNTDKLIF
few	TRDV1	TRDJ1	CALGEGHLHWGIRRYADKLIF
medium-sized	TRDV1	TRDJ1	CALGELNRLPTIHWGINPDKLIF
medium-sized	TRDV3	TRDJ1	CAFKWLGYTDKLIF
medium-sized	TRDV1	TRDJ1	CALGEPQVLPRTEEILVIRSDKLIF
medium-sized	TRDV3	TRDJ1	CASSGAGGYDTDKLIF
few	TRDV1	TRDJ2	CALGQSSLTGGLQAQLFF
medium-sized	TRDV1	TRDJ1	CALGEREFRPSLPTFTDKLIF
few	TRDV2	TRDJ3	CACDTVLGDPSSWDTRQMFF
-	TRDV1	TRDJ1	CALGEPGGWGIRECNTNKLIF
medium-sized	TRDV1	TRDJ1	CALGELVTKYPDKLIF
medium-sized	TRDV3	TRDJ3	CAFTPTGGYSWDTRQMFF
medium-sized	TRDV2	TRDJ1	CACDTGGYTDKLIF
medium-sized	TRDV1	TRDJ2	CALVPDRGIRGTAQLFF
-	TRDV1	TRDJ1	CALNLPTGGVYWGIREYTDKLIF
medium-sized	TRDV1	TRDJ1	CALGFLPTSGERELIF
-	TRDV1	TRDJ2	CALEGIPTPCGIRSLTAQLFF
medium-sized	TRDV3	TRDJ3	CAFRPSYGLGAPSWDTRQMFF
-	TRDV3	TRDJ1	CAFKTSLYWGIRNTDKLIF
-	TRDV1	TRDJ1	CALGEPQRPGRNKLIF
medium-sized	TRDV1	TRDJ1	CALGSYWGTNYTDKLIF